What follows is one T cell receptor beta chain and its context. The antigen is not known. Trimming took 2 bases from V and 2 from J; bases not matched to a gene: 2. This CDR3 is 15 amino acids long. Germline values: CDR1 MGHDK, CDR2 SYGVNS. The record originates from a study of T cell responses to AZD1222 COVID-19 vaccine. Study results and limitations: A reported finding is that nearly half of spike-specific TCRs target unmutated variant regions. Regions 160-218 and 743-854 held dominance among vaccine-associated CD4 TCRs, which spanned spike.

Repertoires were generated with immunoSEQ multiplex PCR, while TCRdb's copy carries only in-frame clones and drops some. The top ten hold about 4.4% of the sample, which has 100,000 to 150,000 clones, about 92% seen once. Sequenced here: peripheral blood, sampled on day 0 of MenACWY control vaccination. This clonotype originated in an adult in good health. V usage is TRBV25-1 and J usage is TRBJ1-3, with 8 bases identical to TRBD1. DNA of the CDR3: TGTGCCAGCAGTGAAACAGGGGGAGCTGGAAACACCATATATTTT. Translated: CASSETGGAGNTIYF.